The source of this T cell receptor beta chain is a study of liver allograft versus peripheral blood T cells. Study at large: Liver transplant recipients had T cell receptor repertoires compared between transplanted liver and peripheral blood.

This clonotype is labeled large. No antigen is known for it. TCRdb reprocessed the reads via MiXCR and lists one record per CDR3 protein. The sample lists around 3,800 distinct CDR3 sequences, about 15% occurring once. General study findings and limits: Reports indicated that T cell receptor repertoires inside liver allografts differed from those in peripheral blood.

The receptor's source is a human patient who had a liver transplant. Some T cells may be transferred from the graft donor.

DNA of the CDR3: TGTGCCAGCTCACCACAGACAGGAGGAAACACCATATATTTT. Translating gives CASSPQTGGNTIYF. This sequence joins TRBV18 and TRBJ1-3; D perhaps matches TRBD1 (6 bases). V gave up 1 base and J gave up 4 bases, with 8 bases separating them. Germline V gives CDR1 KGHSH, CDR2 LQKENI. The CDR3 has 14 amino acids. Variable domain in full (rest from reference TRBV18 and TRBJ1-3): NAGVMQNPRHLVRRRGQEARLRCSPMKGHSHVYWYRQLPEEGLKFMVYLQKENIIDESGMPKERFSAEFPKEGPSILRIQQVVRGDSAAYFCASSPQTGGNTIYFGEGSWLTVV.